The entry that follows covers one TCR beta chain sequence. What it binds is unknown. Method: immunoSEQ multiplex PCR; TCRdb's copy keeps in-frame clones and lacks some. The sample includes around 25,000 clones, about 86% of them seen just once. The data derive from a study of T cells in localized non-small cell lung cancer. General study results and limits: Appearing in adjacent lung were a median about 60 of the top 100 tumor clones.

With V trimmed by 2 bases and J by 2 bases, 4 bases remained unmatched. Germline values: CDR1 LGHNA, CDR2 YSLEER. The CDR3 is made up of 15 amino acids. The receptor was isolated from a woman aged 35-70 years with stage I lung adenocarcinoma. Sequences were derived from peripheral blood, sampled before any cancer treatment. The J gene is TRBJ2-3, the V gene TRBV4-3; 7 nucleotides line up with TRBD1. The CDR3 sequence is CASSQRQGVTDTQYF. DNA of the CDR3: TGCGCCAGCAGCCAAAGGCAGGGGGTCACAGATACGCAGTATTTT.